These 25 T cell receptor beta chains were all obtained from the same sample, sequenced in a study of blood T cell repertoires in COVID-19. This table comes from immunoSEQ multiplex PCR, and its TCRdb copy is limited to in-frame clones, with some not included. The table shows roughly 78,000 clones, with roughly 86% occurring only once. The sample comprised peripheral blood. The receptors derive from a woman aged 55-70 years with acute or convalescent COVID-19.

V usage is TRBV7-2 and J usage is TRBJ2-3, with TRBD2 matching over 11 bases. Germline V gene lookup returns CDR1 SGHTA and CDR2 FQGNSA. Unmatched junction bases numbered 3, after V lost 6 bases and J lost 1 base. The CDR3 consists of 15 residues. Here the CDR3 DNA reads TGTGCCAGCAGTTGGACTAGCGGGCGCACAGATACGCAGTATTTT. It encodes CASSWTSGRTDTQYF.

The CDR3 nucleotides are TGTGCCAGCAGACTGACAGGGGGGGACACCGGGGAGCTGTTTTTT. Translating gives CASRLTGGDTGELFF. This chain joins TRBV5-4 and TRBJ2-2, with 9 bases aligning to TRBD1. Germline trimming cut 5 bases from V and 3 bases from J; bases unmatched to any gene: 5. Germline values: CDR1 SGHNT, CDR2 YYREEE (reference sequence). The CDR3 totals 15 residues.

The genes are TRBV3-1 (or the pseudogene TRBV3-2) and TRBJ1-1; D is uncertain. Germline assignment: CDR1 LGHDT and CDR2 YNNKEL (reference sequence). This CDR3 region has 13 residues. V lost 0 bases and J 5 bases, leaving 7 bases between the germline ends. CDR3 loop: CASSQDGGTEAFF. CDR3 coding DNA: TGTGCCAGCAGCCAAGATGGAGGTACTGAAGCTTTCTTT.

The chain employs TRBV18 and TRBJ2-3; D is ambiguous. V was shortened by 2 bases and J by 6 bases, with 6 bases between the two germline ends. CDR1 is KGHSH and CDR2 is LQKENI in the germline V gene. The CDR3 spans 12 residues. In nucleotides, the CDR3 is TGTGCCAGCTCACCAGAGATGGATACGCAGTATTTT. Its protein is CASSPEMDTQYF.

V usage is TRBV5-1 and J usage is TRBJ2-6; tentatively, D is TRBD1 (5 bases). The CDR3 consists of 18 residues. Trimming shortened V by 4 bases and J by 0 bases, and 17 bases separated the two germline ends. Germline CDR1 SGHRS, CDR2 YFSETQ. CDR3 DNA sequence: TGCGCCAGCAGCCCGACGACAGACGTAAGCTCTGGGGCCAACGTCCTGACTTTC. Its translation is CASSPTTDVSSGANVLTF.

The CDR3 here is CASSLGGYNEQFF. The CDR3 DNA reads as TGTGCCAGCAGTTTAGGCGGATACAATGAGCAGTTCTTC. The chain combines TRBV12-3 or TRBV12-4 with TRBJ2-1; D remains unclear. V lost 1 base, J lost 4 bases, and 5 bases lay in between. This CDR3 comprises 13 residues.

The chain carries TRBV27 and TRBJ2-7; perhaps TRBD2 as D (5 bases). CDR1 is MNHEY and CDR2 is SMNVEV in the germline V gene (reference sequence). The V and J ends lost 2 bases and 1 base respectively, with 12 bases between them. CDR3 size: 15 residues. In DNA, the CDR3 is TGTGCCAGCAGTTTAAAGCGGTCCTATTCCTACGAGCAGTACTTC. It codes for CASSLKRSYSYEQYF.

The chain recombines TRBV4-3 with TRBJ1-3; tentative D call: TRBD1 (6 bases). The CDR3 is made up of 22 amino acids. Germline CDR1 is LGHNA and CDR2 is YSLEER. Trimming removed 0 bases at V and 0 bases at J, with 27 bases between. CDR3 residues: CASSQDFLPRLHRARSGNTIYF. The DNA of the CDR3 is TGCGCCAGCAGCCAAGATTTTCTTCCCCGCCTACACAGGGCACGCTCTGGAAACACCATATATTTT.

The CDR3 sequence: CSVATLSNYGYTF. CDR3 in DNA: TGCAGCGTTGCTACCCTCTCTAACTATGGCTACACCTTC. The chain employs TRBV29-1 and TRBJ1-2; D is unresolved. Germline CDR1 SQVTM, CDR2 ANQGSEA. The CDR3 length is 13 residues. The V gene lost 4 bases and the J gene lost 0 bases, with 9 bases spanning the gap.

The rearrangement uses TRBV4-2 and TRBJ2-5; D is unresolved. The CDR3 is made up of 13 amino acids. Germline values: CDR1 LGHNA, CDR2 YNFKEQ. V lost 5 bases and J lost 2, with 9 bases in between. CDR3 loop: CASSVREQETQYF. CDR3 bases: TGTGCCAGCAGCGTTAGAGAACAAGAGACCCAGTACTTC.

The CDR3 region has the DNA TGTGCCAGCTCACCTTCACTCCCGGGACAGGGTAATAATGAGCAGTTCTTC. Amino acid sequence: CASSPSLPGQGNNEQFF. The chain joins TRBV18 to TRBJ2-1, with TRBD1 identical over 9 bases. CDR1 and CDR2 from the germline V gene are KGHSH and LQKENI. The CDR3 length is 17 residues. The junction had 13 bases not matched to a gene; V was cut back by 3 bases and J by 7 bases. The whole variable domain, filled in from reference TRBV18 and TRBJ2-1, reads NAGVMQNPRHLVRRRGQEARLRCSPMKGHSHVYWYRQLPEEGLKFMVYLQKENIIDESGMPKERFSAEFPKEGPSILRIQQVVRGDSAAYFCASSPSLPGQGNNEQFFGPGTRLTVL.

The rearrangement joins TRBV7-9 to TRBJ2-2, with a tentative D call TRBD2 (6 bases). The germline gives CDR1 SEHNR, CDR2 FQNEAQ (reference sequence). The germline V and J ends were trimmed by 5 bases and 0 bases, with 10 bases remaining between them. The CDR3 totals 15 residues. The CDR3 sequence: CASSPRGTNTGELFF. The CDR3, as DNA: TGTGCCAGCAGCCCCCGGGGGACGAACACCGGGGAGCTGTTTTTT.

V and J are TRBV7-3 and TRBJ2-5, with 9 bases matching TRBD1. J gave up 5 bases and V 3 bases, and 7 bases lay outside the gene matches. The CDR3 contains 15 residues. Germline V gene data show CDR1 as SGHTA and CDR2 as FQGTGA. CDR3 sequence (DNA): TGTGCCAGCAGCTTGGGGACAGGGTTTTATGAGACCCAGTACTTC. This codes for CASSLGTGFYETQYF.

The chain has TRBV7-9 and TRBJ2-7; the D is unclear. V gave up 7 bases and J gave up 3 bases, with 10 bases separating them. From germline, CDR1 is SEHNR and CDR2 FQNEAQ (reference sequence). The CDR3 spans 12 residues. The DNA of the CDR3 is TGTGCCAGCATGGGCTCCTACTACGAGCAGTACTTC. This translates into CASMGSYYEQYF.

V usage is TRBV18 and J usage is TRBJ2-2; 9 positions agree with TRBD1. CDR1 and CDR2 (germline): KGHSH, LQKENI. The J segment lost 4 bases and the V segment lost 3 bases, leaving 3 bases of the junction unmatched. The CDR3 consists of 15 residues. The CDR3, as DNA: TGTGCCAGCTCACCTAAGGACAGGGGCACCGGGGAGCTGTTTTTT. Encoded protein: CASSPKDRGTGELFF.

This chain joins TRBV5-6 and TRBJ2-1; D is perhaps TRBD2 (6 bases). Germline loops: CDR1 SGHDT, CDR2 YYEEEE. This CDR3 region has 16 residues. V shed 6 bases and J shed 7 bases, with 23 bases lying between them. Written as DNA, the CDR3 is TGTGCCAGCACCGCCTTGCCCGGACGGAGGGGAAATGAGCAGTTCTTC. Encoded protein: CASTALPGRRGNEQFF.

The chain links TRBV6-5 to TRBJ2-7; 7 nucleotides line up with TRBD2. Germline CDR1 is MNHEY and CDR2 is SVGAGI. The V gene end was trimmed by 4 bases and the J gene end by 3 bases; junction bases not matched to a gene: 6. CDR3 length: 14 residues. The CDR3 DNA sequence: TGTGCCAGCAGTTCACCCGGGGGGATCTACGAGCAGTACTTC. Its translation is CASSSPGGIYEQYF.

This clone was seen only a few times. V usage is TRBV6-5 and J usage is TRBJ2-7, with 8 bases identical to TRBD1. The CDR3 is 15 residues long. CDR1 is MNHEY and CDR2 is SVGAGI in the germline V gene. V lost 2 bases and J lost 5; bases outside the gene matches: 8. The DNA for the CDR3 is TGTGCCAGCAGTTACGGACAGGGAAATTTCGACGAGCAGTACTTC. This translates into CASSYGQGNFDEQYF.

CDR3 in DNA: TGTGCCAGCAGTCCCCCCGGGACAGGTGAATCACCCCTCCACTTT. It encodes CASSPPGTGESPLHF. The V call is TRBV28, the J call TRBJ1-6; 8 bases match TRBD1. Germline V gives CDR1 MDHEN, CDR2 SYDVKM. The CDR3 totals 15 residues. Unmatched junction bases numbered 10, after V lost 5 bases and J lost 10 bases.

The rearrangement links TRBV28 to TRBJ2-7; 10 bases are a match to TRBD1. Germline V CDR1 and CDR2: MDHEN, SYDVKM. The CDR3 has 15 amino acids. V gave up 6 bases and J gave up 6 bases; unmatched junction bases: 11. The CDR3 region is CASSHRARDRGEQYF. CDR3 DNA sequence: TGTGCCAGCAGCCACCGAGCCCGGGACAGGGGCGAGCAGTACTTC.

This chain links TRBV28 with TRBJ2-7; a weak D match, TRBD2 (6 bases). Germline V gives CDR1 MDHEN, CDR2 SYDVKM. The CDR3 spans 15 residues. V was shortened by 6 bases and J by 7 bases, with 22 bases between the two germline ends. The CDR3 spells CASSINRGGLIEQYF. The CDR3 region has the DNA TGTGCCAGCAGCATAAACCGTGGAGGGTTGATAGAGCAGTACTTC.

The chain joins TRBV7-9 to TRBJ1-2, with unresolved D. CDR3 length: 14 residues. Trimming cost V 1 base and J 4 bases, with 10 bases left between them. Germline CDR1 reads SEHNR; CDR2 reads FQNEAQ (reference sequence). The CDR3 is CASSLEIGGYGYTF. CDR3 nucleotides: TGTGCCAGCAGCTTAGAGATTGGAGGCTATGGCTACACCTTC. Based on the CDR3 plus reference TRBV7-9 and TRBJ1-2, the full variable domain is DTGVSQNPRHKITKRGQNVTFRCDPISEHNRLYWYRQTLGQGPEFLTYFQNEAQLEKSRLLSDRFSAERPKGSFSTLEIQRTEQGDSAMYLCASSLEIGGYGYTFGSGTRLTVV.

The J gene is TRBJ2-1, the V gene TRBV19; D is uncertain. This CDR3 comprises 12 residues. Deletions cut 7 bases from V and 3 bases from J, with 7 bases between. The V gene's germline CDR1 is LNHDA and CDR2 SQIVND (reference sequence). The CDR3 loop reads CASTRGYNEQFF. The CDR3 nucleotides read TGTGCCAGTACTCGAGGCTACAATGAGCAGTTCTTC.

This chain uses TRBV27 with TRBJ1-2; no clear D. Trimming removed 3 bases from V and 4 bases from J, with 9 bases in between. The CDR3 runs to 13 residues. The V gene's germline CDR1 is MNHEY and CDR2 SMNVEV (reference sequence). The CDR3 DNA sequence: TGTGCCAGCAGTTTCTCGGGGTCCTATGGCTACACCTTC. It yields the protein CASSFSGSYGYTF.

This clone was counted between two and nine times. The chain couples TRBV29-1 to TRBJ1-2; 9 bases map to TRBD1. J was trimmed by 7 bases and V by 0 bases; bases with no gene match: 12. The CDR3 spans 16 residues. Germline CDR1 is SQVTM and CDR2 is ANQGSEA. CDR3 sequence (DNA): TGCAGCGTTGAAGACTTGGACAGGGGTCTTTACTCTGGCTACACCTTC. It codes for CSVEDLDRGLYSGYTF.